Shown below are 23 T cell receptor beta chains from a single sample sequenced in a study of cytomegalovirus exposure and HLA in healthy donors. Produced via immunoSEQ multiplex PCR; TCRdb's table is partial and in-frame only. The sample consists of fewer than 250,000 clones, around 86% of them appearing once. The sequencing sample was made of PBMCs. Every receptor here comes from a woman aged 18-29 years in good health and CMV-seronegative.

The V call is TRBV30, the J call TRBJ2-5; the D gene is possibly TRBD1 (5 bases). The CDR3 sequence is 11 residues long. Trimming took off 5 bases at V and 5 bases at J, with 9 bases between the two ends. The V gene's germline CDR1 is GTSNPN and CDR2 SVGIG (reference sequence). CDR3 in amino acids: CAWGAGETQYF. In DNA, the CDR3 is TGTGCCTGGGGGGCTGGGGAGACCCAGTACTTC.

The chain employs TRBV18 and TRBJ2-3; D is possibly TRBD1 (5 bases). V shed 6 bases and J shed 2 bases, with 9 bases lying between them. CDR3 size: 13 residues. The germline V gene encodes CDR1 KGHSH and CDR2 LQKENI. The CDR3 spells CASSPGHTDTQYF. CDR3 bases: TGTGCCAGCTCCCCAGGGCACACAGATACGCAGTATTTT.

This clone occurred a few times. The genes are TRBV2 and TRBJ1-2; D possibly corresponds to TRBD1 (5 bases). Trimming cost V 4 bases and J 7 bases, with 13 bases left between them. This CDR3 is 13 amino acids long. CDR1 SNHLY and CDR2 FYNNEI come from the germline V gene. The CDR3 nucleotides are TGTGCCAGCAGTGGAGGTGGAGGGGCTGGCTACACCTTC. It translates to CASSGGGGAGYTF.

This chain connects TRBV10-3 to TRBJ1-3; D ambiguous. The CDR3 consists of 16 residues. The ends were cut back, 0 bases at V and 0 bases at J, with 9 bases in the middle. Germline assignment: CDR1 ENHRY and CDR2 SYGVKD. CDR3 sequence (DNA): TGTGCCATCAGTGAGTCGTACACCAACTCTGGAAACACCATATATTTT. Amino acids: CAISESYTNSGNTIYF.

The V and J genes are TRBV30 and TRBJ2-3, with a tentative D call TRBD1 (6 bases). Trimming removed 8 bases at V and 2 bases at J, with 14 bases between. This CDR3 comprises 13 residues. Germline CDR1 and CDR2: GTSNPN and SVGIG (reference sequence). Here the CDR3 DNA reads TGTGCCGGCAAGGGACACTCCACAGATACGCAGTATTTT. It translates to CAGKGHSTDTQYF.

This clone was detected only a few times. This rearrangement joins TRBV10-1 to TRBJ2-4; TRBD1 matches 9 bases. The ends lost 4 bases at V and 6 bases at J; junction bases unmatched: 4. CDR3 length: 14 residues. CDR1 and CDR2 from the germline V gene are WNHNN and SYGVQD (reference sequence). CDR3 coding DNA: TGCGCCAGCAGTGGGGACAGGGTTTCAAACATTCAGTACTTC. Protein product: CASSGDRVSNIQYF.

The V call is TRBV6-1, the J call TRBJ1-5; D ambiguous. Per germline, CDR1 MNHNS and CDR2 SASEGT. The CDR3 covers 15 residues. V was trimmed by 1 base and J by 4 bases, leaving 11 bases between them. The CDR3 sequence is CASSEGITGNQPQHF. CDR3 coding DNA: TGTGCCAGCAGTGAAGGAATAACGGGTAATCAGCCCCAGCATTTT.

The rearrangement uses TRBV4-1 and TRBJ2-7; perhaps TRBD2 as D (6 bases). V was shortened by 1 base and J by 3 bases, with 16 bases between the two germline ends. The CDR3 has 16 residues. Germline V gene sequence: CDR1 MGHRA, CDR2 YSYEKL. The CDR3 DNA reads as TGCGCCAGCAGCCAAGTGCCCCGGGGGTCTTACTACGAGCAGTACTTC. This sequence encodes CASSQVPRGSYYEQYF.

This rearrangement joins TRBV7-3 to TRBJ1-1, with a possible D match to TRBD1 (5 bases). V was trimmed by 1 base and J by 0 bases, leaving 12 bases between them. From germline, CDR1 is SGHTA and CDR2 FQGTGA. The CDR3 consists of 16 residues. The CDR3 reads CASSLRVGAMNTEAFF. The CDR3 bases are TGTGCCAGCAGCTTAAGGGTTGGGGCCATGAACACTGAAGCTTTCTTT.

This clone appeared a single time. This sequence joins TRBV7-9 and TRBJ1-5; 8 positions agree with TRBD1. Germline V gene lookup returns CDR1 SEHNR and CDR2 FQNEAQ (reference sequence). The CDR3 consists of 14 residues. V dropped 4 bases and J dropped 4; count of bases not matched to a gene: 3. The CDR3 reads CASSWGTGNQPQHF. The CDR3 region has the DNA TGTGCCAGCAGCTGGGGGACAGGTAATCAGCCCCAGCATTTT. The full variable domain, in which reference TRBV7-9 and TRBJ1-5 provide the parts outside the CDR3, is DTGVSQNPRHKITKRGQNVTFRCDPISEHNRLYWYRQTLGQGPEFLTYFQNEAQLEKSRLLSDRFSAERPKGSFSTLEIQRTEQGDSAMYLCASSWGTGNQPQHFGDGTRLSIL.

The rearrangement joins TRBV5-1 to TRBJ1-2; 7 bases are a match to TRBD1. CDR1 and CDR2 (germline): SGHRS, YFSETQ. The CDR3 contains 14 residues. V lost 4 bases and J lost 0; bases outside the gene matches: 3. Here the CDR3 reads CASSGTVTNYGYTF. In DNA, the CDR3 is TGCGCCAGCAGCGGGACAGTTACTAACTATGGCTACACCTTC. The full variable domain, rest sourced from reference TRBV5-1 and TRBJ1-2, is KAGVTQTPRYLIKTRGQQVTLSCSPISGHRSVSWYQQTPGQGLQFLFEYFSETQRNKGNFPGRFSGRQFSNSRSEMNVSTLELGDSALYLCASSGTVTNYGYTFGSGTRLTVV.

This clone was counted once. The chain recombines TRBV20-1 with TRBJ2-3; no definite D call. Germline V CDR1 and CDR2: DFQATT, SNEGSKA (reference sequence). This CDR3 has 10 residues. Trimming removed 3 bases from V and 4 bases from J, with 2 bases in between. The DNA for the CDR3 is TGCAGTGCTAGCGCAGATACGCAGTATTTT. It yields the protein CSASADTQYF.

CDR3 in DNA: TGTGCCAGCAGTGGCTCAGGGGAGCTGTTTTTT. As protein: CASSGSGELFF. The V and J genes are TRBV9 and TRBJ2-2; no reliable D call. Germline CDR1 and CDR2: SGDLS and YYNGEE. The germline V and J ends were trimmed by 5 bases and 8 bases, with 7 bases remaining between them. The CDR3 has 11 amino acids. Variable domain in full (rest from reference TRBV9 and TRBJ2-2): DSGVTQTPKHLITATGQRVTLRCSPRSGDLSVYWYQQSLDQGLQFLIQYYNGEERAKGNILERFSAQQFPDLHSELNLSSLELGDSALYFCASSGSGELFFGEGSRLTVL.

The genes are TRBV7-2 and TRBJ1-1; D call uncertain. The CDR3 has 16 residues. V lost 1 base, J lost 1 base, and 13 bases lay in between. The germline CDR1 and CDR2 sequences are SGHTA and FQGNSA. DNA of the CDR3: TGTGCCAGCAGCTTAGAAGATATTCGGTCGAACACTGAAGCTTTCTTT. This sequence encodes CASSLEDIRSNTEAFF.

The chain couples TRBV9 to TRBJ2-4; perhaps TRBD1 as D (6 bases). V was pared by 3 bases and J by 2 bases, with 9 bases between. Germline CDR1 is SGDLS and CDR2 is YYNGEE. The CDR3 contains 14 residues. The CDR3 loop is CASSEQGSKNIQYF. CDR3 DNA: TGTGCCAGCAGCGAACAGGGTTCCAAAAACATTCAGTACTTC.

The DNA of the CDR3 is TGCAGCTTACAGGGGGCCGGCACTGAAGCTTTCTTT. This gives the protein CSLQGAGTEAFF. The chain recombines TRBV29-1 with TRBJ1-1, with 9 bases that match TRBD1. V gave up 8 bases and J gave up 4 bases; unmatched junction bases: 5. Germline V gene sequence: CDR1 SQVTM, CDR2 ANQGSEA. This CDR3 has 12 amino acids.

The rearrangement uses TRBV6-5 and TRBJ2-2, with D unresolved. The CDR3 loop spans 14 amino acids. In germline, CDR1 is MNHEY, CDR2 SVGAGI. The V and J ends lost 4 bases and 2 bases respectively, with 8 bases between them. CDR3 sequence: CASSSRGNTGELFF. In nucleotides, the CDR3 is TGTGCCAGCAGTTCCCGCGGTAACACCGGGGAGCTGTTTTTT.

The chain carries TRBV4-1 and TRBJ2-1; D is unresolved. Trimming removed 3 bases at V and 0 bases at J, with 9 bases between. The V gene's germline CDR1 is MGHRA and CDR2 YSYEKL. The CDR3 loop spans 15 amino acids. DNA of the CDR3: TGCGCCAGCAGCCACTCGTCGAGCTCCTACAATGAGCAGTTCTTC. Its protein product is CASSHSSSSYNEQFF.

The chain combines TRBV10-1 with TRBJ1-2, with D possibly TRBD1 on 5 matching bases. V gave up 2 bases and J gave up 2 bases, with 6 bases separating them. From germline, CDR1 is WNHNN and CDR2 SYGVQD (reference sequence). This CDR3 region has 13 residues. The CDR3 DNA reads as TGCGCCAGCAGTGAGGACAGCAACTATGGCTACACCTTC. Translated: CASSEDSNYGYTF.

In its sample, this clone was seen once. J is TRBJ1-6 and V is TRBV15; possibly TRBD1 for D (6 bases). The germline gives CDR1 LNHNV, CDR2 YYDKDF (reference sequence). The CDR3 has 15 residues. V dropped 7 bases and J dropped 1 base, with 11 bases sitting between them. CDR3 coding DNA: TGTGCCACCAATCCAGGGGCGTCCTATAATTCACCCCTCCACTTT. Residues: CATNPGASYNSPLHF.

DNA of the CDR3: TGTGCCAGCTCACCGTCCGGGGGTCACAATCAGCCCCAGCATTTT. It codes for CASSPSGGHNQPQHF. The gene calls are TRBV18 and TRBJ1-5; a possible D gene is TRBD1 (5 bases). The V and J ends lost 3 bases and 3 bases respectively, with 12 bases between them. This CDR3 is 15 amino acids long. The germline V gene encodes CDR1 KGHSH and CDR2 LQKENI.

The CDR3 region is CSVETPGGSATSNEQFF. The CDR3, as DNA: TGCAGCGTCGAAACCCCCGGAGGCAGTGCAACGTCCAATGAGCAGTTCTTC. J is TRBJ2-1 and V is TRBV29-1, with D perhaps matching TRBD2 (5 bases). CDR1 and CDR2 (germline): SQVTM, ANQGSEA. Trimming removed 6 bases at V and 6 bases at J, with 27 bases between. The CDR3 loop spans 17 amino acids.

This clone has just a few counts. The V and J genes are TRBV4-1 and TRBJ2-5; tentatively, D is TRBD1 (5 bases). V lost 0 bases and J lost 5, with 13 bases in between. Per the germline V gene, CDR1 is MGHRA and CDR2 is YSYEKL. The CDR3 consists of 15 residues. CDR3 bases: TGCGCCAGCAGCCAAGATCGTCAGGGATGGGAGACCCAGTACTTC. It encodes CASSQDRQGWETQYF.